This T cell receptor beta chain was recorded in a study of shared clonotypes between healthy human individuals. At the level of the study: CD4 naive cells filled three plates per donor, CD4 memory three, CD8 naive two and CD8 memory one.

The deep-level immunoSEQ assay was used. Sequencing used immunoSEQ multiplex PCR; TCRdb keeps in-frame clones, though not all of them. The data contain about 2 million clones, about 94% of them singletons. Positive CCR7 selection of CD45RO-negative cells yielded the naive CD8 cells, and terminally differentiated effector memory CD45RA+ cells were excluded. Recent acute infections and vaccinations were absent in the healthy HIV-negative adult donors. V was clipped by 1 base and J by 4 bases, with 6 bases between them. This CDR3 comprises 13 residues. Germline V gives CDR1 SGHNT, CDR2 YYREEE (reference sequence).

The sample consisted of naive CD8+ T cells sorted from blood. The TCR comes from a man in his late teens or twenties in good health. V is TRBV5-4 and J is TRBJ2-1; D not resolved. This chain's CDR3 is CASSLYGYNEQFF. The CDR3 DNA sequence: TGTGCCAGCAGCTTGTACGGGTACAATGAGCAGTTCTTC.